The rows below give T cell receptor beta chains drawn from one sample of a study of molecular identifiers for immune sequencing clone quantification. One entry per CDR3 protein, called by TCRdb with MiXCR from the PCR reads. The table lists 35,000 or so distinct CDR3 sequences, over 15% of them singletons, with approximately 1% in the top ten. Input material: naive CD8+ T cells from blood, with Jurkat cell RNA spiked in. These TCRs come from a human donor in good health. Some libraries in this study had Jurkat cell RNA spiked in. The CDR3 runs from the conserved cysteine through the conserved F or W. The D gene is left open where the match is weak. Size values are once, few and many counts, or a class for expanded clones, and some rows have none.

J | D | size | V | CDR3 | DNA
TRBJ2-3 | . | many | TRBV12-5 | CASGLPLGTSTDTQYF | TGTGCTAGTGGTTTGCCCCTGGGGACTTCTACGGATACGCAGTATTTT
TRBJ2-1 | . | . | TRBV7-2 | CASVPLRNEQSF | TGTGCCAGCGTCCCACTCAGGAATGAGCAGTCCTTC
TRBJ2-7 | . | few | TRBV21-1 | CASTDKPYEQYF | TGTGCCAGCACCGACAAACCCTACGAGCAGTACTTC
TRBJ1-1 | . | many | TRBV6-2/TRBV6-3 | CASTPGGTEAFF | TGTGCCAGCACCCCCGGGGGCACTGAAGCTTTCTTT
TRBJ1-1 | TRBD1 | few | TRBV12-3/TRBV12-4 | CASSPDRARTEAFF | TGTGCCAGCAGCCCAGACAGGGCGAGGACTGAAGCTTTCTTT
TRBJ2-6 | . | many | TRBV6-5 | CASSLGGSGANVLTF | TGTGCCAGCAGTCTAGGAGGGTCTGGGGCCAACGTCCTGACTTTC
TRBJ2-1 | . | many | TRBV7-2 | CASSLAGRVKWIGNEQFF | TGTGCCAGCAGCTTAGCGGGCAGGGTTAAATGGATCGGGAATGAGCAGTTCTTC
TRBJ1-2 | . | . | TRBV19 | CASLKGGYGYTF | TGTGCCAGTTTGAAGGGGGGCTATGGCTACACCTTC
TRBJ2-3 | . | . | TRBV7-6 | CAGSLGAKPTDTRYF | TGTGCCGGCAGCTTAGGGGCGAAACCCACAGATACGCGGTATTTT
TRBJ2-7 | . | many | TRBV5-4 | CASSLRTSEQYF | TGTGCCAGCAGCCTTAGGACCAGCGAGCAGTACTTC
TRBJ2-7 | . | many | TRBV6-5 | CASSYSFEGEQYF | TGTGCCAGCAGTTACTCTTTTGAGGGGGAGCAGTACTTC
TRBJ2-7 | . | many | TRBV20-1 | CSASIGIGYEQYF | TGCAGTGCCTCGATAGGGATCGGCTACGAGCAGTACTTC
TRBJ2-7 | . | many | TRBV10-3 | CAISEPGDDYEQYF | TGTGCCATCAGTGAGCCCGGGGATGATTACGAGCAGTACTTC
TRBJ1-2 | . | many | TRBV27 | CASSASVGSQLSGGYTF | TGTGCCAGCAGTGCTAGTGTGGGGTCTCAACTTTCCGGTGGCTACACCTTC
TRBJ1-1 | . | many | TRBV27 | CASSWTASHMNTEAFF | TGTGCCAGCAGTTGGACAGCTTCCCACATGAACACTGAAGCTTTCTTT
TRBJ2-2 | . | many | TRBV7-9 | CASSLTTNTGELFF | TGTGCCAGCAGCTTAACAACGAACACCGGGGAGCTGTTTTTT
TRBJ2-7 | . | many | TRBV27 | CASSLSRVSGNYEQYF | TGTGCCAGCAGTTTGTCCCGAGTTAGCGGAAACTACGAGCAGTACTTC
TRBJ2-7 | . | many | TRBV5-1 | CASSLAPHASYEQYF | TGCGCCAGCAGCTTGGCCCCTCACGCCTCCTACGAGCAGTACTTC
TRBJ2-7 | . | many | TRBV4-2 | CASSQEWEPTYEQYF | TGTGCCAGCAGCCAAGAATGGGAGCCGACCTACGAGCAGTACTTC
TRBJ2-7 | . | many | TRBV7-6 | CASSLGLGDGEQYF | TGTGCCAGCAGCTTAGGTTTGGGAGATGGCGAGCAGTACTTC
TRBJ1-1 | . | many | TRBV10-3 | CAISESGQTSAAFTEAFF | TGTGCCATCAGTGAGTCTGGACAGACATCAGCAGCGTTTACTGAAGCTTTCTTT
TRBJ2-5 | . | many | TRBV28 | CASSLSPIQETQYF | TGTGCCAGCAGTTTATCCCCAATACAAGAGACCCAGTACTTC
TRBJ1-1 | . | many | TRBV5-1 | CASSLTTGNTEAFF | TGCGCCAGCAGCTTGACAACGGGGAACACTGAAGCTTTCTTT
TRBJ1-6 | . | many | TRBV7-8 | CASSPNERLSLHNSPLHF | TGTGCCAGCAGCCCAAACGAGAGGCTATCACTCCATAATTCACCCCTCCACTTT
TRBJ2-2 | . | many | TRBV6-5 | CASSYLNTGELFF | TGTGCCAGCAGTTATTTGAACACCGGGGAGCTGTTTTTT
TRBJ2-6 | . | many | TRBV29-1 | CSVEGDSGANVLTF | TGCAGCGTTGAAGGCGACTCTGGGGCCAACGTCCTGACTTTC
TRBJ2-7 | TRBD2 | many | TRBV5-4 | CASSSEGLAGLTEQYF | TGTGCCAGCAGCTCAGAGGGACTAGCGGGACTAACCGAGCAGTACTTC
TRBJ1-1 | . | many | TRBV29-1 | CSATRGDYTEAFF | TGCAGCGCCACGCGGGGGGACTACACTGAAGCTTTCTTT
TRBJ2-1 | . | many | TRBV4-3 | CASSQVANNEQFF | TGCGCCAGCAGCCAAGTTGCGAACAATGAGCAGTTCTTC
TRBJ2-7 | TRBD2 | few | TRBV3-1 | CASSPGLAGSYEQYF | TGTGCCAGCAGCCCTGGACTAGCGGGATCCTACGAGCAGTACTTC
TRBJ2-7 | TRBD2 | many | TRBV6-5 | CASSYKRGVYEQYF | TGTGCCAGCAGTTACAAGCGGGGGGTGTACGAGCAGTACTTC
TRBJ1-6 | TRBD1 | many | TRBV27 | CASSFGQGASYNSPLHF | TGTGCCAGCAGTTTTGGACAGGGGGCTTCCTATAATTCACCCCTCCACTTT
TRBJ2-3 | . | many | TRBV5-4 | CASSFSSNTDTQYF | TGTGCCAGCAGCTTTAGTTCGAACACAGATACGCAGTATTTT
TRBJ2-7 | . | . | TRBV3-1 | CASSHLSYEQYF | TGTGCCAGCAGCCACCTTTCCTACGAGCAGTACTTC
TRBJ1-1 | TRBD1 | . | TRBV18 | CASSSGTGAPQAFF | TGTGCCAGCTCGTCCGGGACAGGGGCCCCCCAAGCTTTCTTT
TRBJ1-1 | TRBD1 | many | TRBV6-2/TRBV6-3 | CASSYQQGPTEAFF | TGTGCCAGCAGTTACCAACAGGGGCCCACTGAAGCTTTCTTT
TRBJ2-2 | . | few | TRBV9 | CASSVALNTGELFF | TGTGCCAGCAGCGTAGCTTTGAACACCGGGGAGCTGTTTTTT
TRBJ2-7 | TRBD1 | . | TRBV6-1 | CASSAHRQGLGYEQYF | TGTGCCAGCAGTGCTCACAGACAGGGATTGGGCTACGAGCAGTACTTC
TRBJ1-4 | . | many | TRBV7-2 | CASSLTGVDEKLFF | TGTGCCAGCAGCTTAACAGGAGTAGATGAAAAACTGTTTTTT
TRBJ2-7 | TRBD1 | many | TRBV7-2 | CASSAGTGSYEQYF | TGTGCCAGCAGCGCCGGGACAGGATCCTACGAGCAGTACTTC
TRBJ1-5 | TRBD1 | many | TRBV4-1 | CASSQVAGRQGHQPQHF | TGCGCCAGCAGCCAAGTAGCGGGGAGACAGGGCCATCAGCCCCAGCATTTT
TRBJ1-5 | . | many | TRBV19 | CASKVRAQPQHF | TGTGCCAGTAAGGTCAGGGCCCAGCCCCAGCATTTT
TRBJ2-1 | . | few | TRBV21-1 | CASSKSGTRGLSDEQFF | TGTGCCAGCAGCAAATCGGGGACCAGGGGGCTGAGCGATGAGCAGTTCTTC
TRBJ2-1 | . | many | TRBV12-3/TRBV12-4 | CASSFLRFRAGISYNEQFF | TGTGCCAGCAGTTTTCTTCGTTTTAGGGCAGGAATCTCCTACAATGAGCAGTTCTTC
TRBJ2-3 | . | . | TRBV29-1 | CSVEERDSTDTQYF | TGCAGCGTTGAAGAGCGTGATAGCACAGATACGCAGTATTTT
TRBJ2-1 | TRBD1 | . | TRBV27 | CASSFWTGSSYNEQFF | TGTGCCAGCAGTTTTTGGACAGGGAGCTCCTACAATGAGCAGTTCTTC
TRBJ2-1 | . | few | TRBV28 | CASSAYGADEQFF | TGTGCCAGCAGCGCCTACGGGGCGGATGAGCAGTTCTTC
TRBJ2-7 | . | many | TRBV24-1 | CATSARNEQYF | TGTGCCACCAGTGCAAGAAACGAGCAGTACTTC
TRBJ2-7 | TRBD1 | few | TRBV5-6 | CASSQDQGAREQYF | TGTGCCAGCAGCCAAGATCAGGGGGCGCGCGAGCAGTACTTC
TRBJ2-2 | TRBD1 | many | TRBV7-2 | CASSFYQGAGAGELFF | TGTGCCAGCAGCTTTTACCAGGGGGCCGGTGCCGGGGAGCTGTTTTTT
TRBJ1-4 | . | . | TRBV27 | CASSPGTATNVKLFF | TGTGCCAGCAGTCCTGGGACCGCAACCAATGTAAAACTGTTTTTT
TRBJ1-5 | TRBD1 | . | TRBV6-2/TRBV6-3 | CASSYLQGVNQPQHF | TGTGCCAGCAGTTACCTACAGGGGGTGAATCAGCCCCAGCATTTT
TRBJ1-2 | . | many | TRBV19 | CASSIGENGYTF | TGTGCCAGTAGTATCGGGGAAAACGGCTACACCTTC
TRBJ2-3 | . | many | TRBV6-6 | CASSLDQGADTQYF | TGTGCCAGCAGCCTCGACCAGGGAGCGGATACGCAGTATTTT
TRBJ1-1 | . | many | TRBV29-1 | CSVDRGTEAFF | TGCAGCGTTGATCGAGGGACTGAAGCTTTCTTT
TRBJ1-1 | . | many | TRBV5-6 | CASSTDGGDTEAFF | TGTGCCAGCAGCACGGACGGAGGGGACACTGAAGCTTTCTTT
TRBJ1-5 | TRBD1 | . | TRBV4-1 | CASSLGTVNQPQHF | TGCGCCAGCAGCCTGGGGACAGTGAATCAGCCCCAGCATTTT